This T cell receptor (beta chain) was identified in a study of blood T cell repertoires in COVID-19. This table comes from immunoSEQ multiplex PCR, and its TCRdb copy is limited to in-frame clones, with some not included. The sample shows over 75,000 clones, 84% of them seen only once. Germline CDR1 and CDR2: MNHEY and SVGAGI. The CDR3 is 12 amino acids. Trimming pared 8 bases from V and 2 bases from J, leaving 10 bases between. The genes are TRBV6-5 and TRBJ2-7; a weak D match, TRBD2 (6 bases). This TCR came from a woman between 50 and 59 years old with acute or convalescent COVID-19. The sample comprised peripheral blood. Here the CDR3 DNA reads TGTGCCAGCCACGCTAGCGCCTACGAGCAGTACTTC. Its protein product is CASHASAYEQYF.